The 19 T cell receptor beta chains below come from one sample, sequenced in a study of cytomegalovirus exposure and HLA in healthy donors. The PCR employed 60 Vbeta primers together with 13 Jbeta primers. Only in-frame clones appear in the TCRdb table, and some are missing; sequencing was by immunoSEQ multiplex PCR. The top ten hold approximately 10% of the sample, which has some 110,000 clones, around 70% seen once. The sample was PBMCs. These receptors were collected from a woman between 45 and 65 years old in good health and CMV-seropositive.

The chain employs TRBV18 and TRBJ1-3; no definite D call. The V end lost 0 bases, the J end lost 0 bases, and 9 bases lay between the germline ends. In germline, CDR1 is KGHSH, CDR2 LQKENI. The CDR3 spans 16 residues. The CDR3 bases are TGTGCCAGCTCACCACCCCTGCGAGGCTCTGGAAACACCATATATTTT. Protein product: CASSPPLRGSGNTIYF.

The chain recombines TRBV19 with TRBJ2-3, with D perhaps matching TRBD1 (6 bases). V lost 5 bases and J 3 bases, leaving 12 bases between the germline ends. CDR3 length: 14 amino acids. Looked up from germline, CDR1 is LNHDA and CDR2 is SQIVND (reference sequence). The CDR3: CASSFLGQTDTQYF. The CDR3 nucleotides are TGTGCCAGTAGTTTCCTCGGACAGACAGATACGCAGTATTTT.

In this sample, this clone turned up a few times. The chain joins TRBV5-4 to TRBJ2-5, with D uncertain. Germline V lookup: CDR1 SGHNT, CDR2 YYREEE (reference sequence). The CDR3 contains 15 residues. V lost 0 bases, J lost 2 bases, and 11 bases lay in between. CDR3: CASSLAPVTQETQYF. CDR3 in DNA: TGTGCCAGCAGCTTGGCTCCGGTTACTCAAGAGACCCAGTACTTC. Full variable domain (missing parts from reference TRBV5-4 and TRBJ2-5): ETGVTQSPTHLIKTRGQQVTLRCSSQSGHNTVSWYQQALGQGPQFIFQYYREEENGRGNFPPRFSGLQFPNYSSELNVNALELDDSALYLCASSLAPVTQETQYFGPGTRLLVL.

As DNA, the CDR3 is TGTGCCAGCAGCTTAATACAGGGGAGTTACACTGAAGCTTTCTTT. Amino acids: CASSLIQGSYTEAFF. J is TRBJ1-1 and V is TRBV7-2, with TRBD1 matching over 7 bases. The CDR3 runs 15 residues. Germline V lookup: CDR1 SGHTA, CDR2 FQGNSA. The V segment lost 2 bases and the J segment 3 bases; nucleotides outside the gene matches: 6.

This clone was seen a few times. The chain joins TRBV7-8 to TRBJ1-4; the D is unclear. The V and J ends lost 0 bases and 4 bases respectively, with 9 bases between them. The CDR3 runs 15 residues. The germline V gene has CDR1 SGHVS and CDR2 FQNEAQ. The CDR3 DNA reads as TGTGCCAGCAGCTTAGCCGGAGGGTTTAATGAAAAACTGTTTTTT. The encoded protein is CASSLAGGFNEKLFF.

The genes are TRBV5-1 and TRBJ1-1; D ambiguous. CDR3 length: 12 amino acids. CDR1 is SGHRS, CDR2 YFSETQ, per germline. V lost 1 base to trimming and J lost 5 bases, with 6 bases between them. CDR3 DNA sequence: TGCGCCAGCAGCTTGTCAGATACTGAAGCTTTCTTT. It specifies CASSLSDTEAFF.

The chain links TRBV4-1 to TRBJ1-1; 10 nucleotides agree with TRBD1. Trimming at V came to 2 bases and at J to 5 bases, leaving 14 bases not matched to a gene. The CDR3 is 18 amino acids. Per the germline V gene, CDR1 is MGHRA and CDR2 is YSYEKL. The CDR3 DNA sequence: TGCGCCAGCAGCCAAATAGGTGCGACAGGGGGCACGAAGACTGAAGCTTTCTTT. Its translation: CASSQIGATGGTKTEAFF.

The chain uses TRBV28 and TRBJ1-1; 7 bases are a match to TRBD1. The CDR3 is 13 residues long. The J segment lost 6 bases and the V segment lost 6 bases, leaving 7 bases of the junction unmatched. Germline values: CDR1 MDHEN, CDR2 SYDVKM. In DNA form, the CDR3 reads TGTGCCAGCAGCGATCGGACAGGTGCTGAAGCTTTCTTT. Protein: CASSDRTGAEAFF.

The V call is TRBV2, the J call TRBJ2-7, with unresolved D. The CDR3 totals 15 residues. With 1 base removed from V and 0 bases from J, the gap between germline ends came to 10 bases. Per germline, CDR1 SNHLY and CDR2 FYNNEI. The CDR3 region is CASSEVSASSYEQYF. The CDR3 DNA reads TGTGCCAGCAGTGAAGTGTCTGCCAGCTCCTACGAGCAGTACTTC.

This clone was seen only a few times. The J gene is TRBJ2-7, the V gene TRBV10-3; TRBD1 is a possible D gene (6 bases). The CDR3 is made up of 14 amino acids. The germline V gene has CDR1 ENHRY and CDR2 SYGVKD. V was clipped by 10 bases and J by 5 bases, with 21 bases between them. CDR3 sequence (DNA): TGTGCCACTAAAAGTGGGCAGGGGAGCCACGAGCAGTACTTC. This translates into CATKSGQGSHEQYF.

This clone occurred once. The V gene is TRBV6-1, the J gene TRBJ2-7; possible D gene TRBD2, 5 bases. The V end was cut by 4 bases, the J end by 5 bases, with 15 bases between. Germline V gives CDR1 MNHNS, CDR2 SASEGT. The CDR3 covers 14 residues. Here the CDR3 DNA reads TGTGCCAGCAGTGCCCTCGGGGAACGTGACGAGCAGTACTTC. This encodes CASSALGERDEQYF.

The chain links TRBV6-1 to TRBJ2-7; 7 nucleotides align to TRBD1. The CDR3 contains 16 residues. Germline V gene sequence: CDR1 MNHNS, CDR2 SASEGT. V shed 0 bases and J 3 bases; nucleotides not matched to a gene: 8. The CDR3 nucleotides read TGTGCCAGCAGTGAAGCTAGGACAGGAAGTTTCTACGAGCAGTACTTC. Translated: CASSEARTGSFYEQYF.

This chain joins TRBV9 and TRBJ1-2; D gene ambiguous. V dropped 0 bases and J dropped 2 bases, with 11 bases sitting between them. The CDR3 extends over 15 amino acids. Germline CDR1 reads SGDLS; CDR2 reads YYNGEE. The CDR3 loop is CASSVEAERNYGYTF. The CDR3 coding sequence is TGTGCCAGCAGCGTAGAGGCGGAAAGGAACTATGGCTACACCTTC.

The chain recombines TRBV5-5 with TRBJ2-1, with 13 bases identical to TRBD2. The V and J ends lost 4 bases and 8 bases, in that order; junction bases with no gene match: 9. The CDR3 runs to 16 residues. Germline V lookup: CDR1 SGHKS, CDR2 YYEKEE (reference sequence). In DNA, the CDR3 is TGTGCCAGCAGCGGGTCCGGGACTAGCGGGATCGATGAGCAGTTCTTC. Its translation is CASSGSGTSGIDEQFF.

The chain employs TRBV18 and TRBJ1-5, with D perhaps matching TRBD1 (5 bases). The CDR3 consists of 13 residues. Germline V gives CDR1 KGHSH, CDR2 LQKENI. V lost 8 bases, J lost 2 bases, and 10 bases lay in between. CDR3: CASGAGRNQPQHF. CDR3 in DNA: TGTGCCAGCGGGGCAGGCCGCAATCAGCCCCAGCATTTT.

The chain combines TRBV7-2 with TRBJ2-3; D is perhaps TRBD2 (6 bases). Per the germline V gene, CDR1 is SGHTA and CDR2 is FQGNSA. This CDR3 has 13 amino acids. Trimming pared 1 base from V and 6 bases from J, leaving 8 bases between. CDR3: CASSLDLADTQYF. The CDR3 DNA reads TGTGCCAGCAGCTTAGACCTAGCGGATACGCAGTATTTT.

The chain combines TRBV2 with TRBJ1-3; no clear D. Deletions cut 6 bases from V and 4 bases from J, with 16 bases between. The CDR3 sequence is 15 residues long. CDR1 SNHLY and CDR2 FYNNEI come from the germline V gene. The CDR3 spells CASRAEGGTGNTIYF. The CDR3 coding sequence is TGTGCCAGCAGAGCCGAGGGAGGAACAGGAAACACCATATATTTT.

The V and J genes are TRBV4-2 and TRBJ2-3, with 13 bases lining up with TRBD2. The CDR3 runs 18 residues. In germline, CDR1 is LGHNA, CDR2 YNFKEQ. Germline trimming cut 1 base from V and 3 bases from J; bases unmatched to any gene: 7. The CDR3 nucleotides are TGTGCCAGCAGCCAAGCCGGGGGGACTAGCGGGGCTACAGATACGCAGTATTTT. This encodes CASSQAGGTSGATDTQYF.

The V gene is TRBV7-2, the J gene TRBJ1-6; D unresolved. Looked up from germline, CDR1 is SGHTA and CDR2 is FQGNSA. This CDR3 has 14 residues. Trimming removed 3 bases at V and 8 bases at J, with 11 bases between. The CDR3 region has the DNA TGTGCCAGCAGCTTTTGGGCAGAACATTCACCCCTCCACTTT. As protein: CASSFWAEHSPLHF.